This T cell receptor (beta chain) is from a study of cytomegalovirus exposure and HLA in healthy donors (dated by TCRdb to 2015 to 2018). Turning to the overall study: An earlier analysis of 587 of the donors reported about 290 Gb of sequence data and some 100 million unique TCR beta sequences from about 179 million T cells. Using immunosequencing, the study profiled T cell repertoires from 500 to 800 subjects and related those repertoires to cytomegalovirus serostatus. An earlier analysis of approximately 630 of the donors applied high-throughput TCR beta sequencing to assess whether each TCR beta V gene segment acted as functional or pseudogenic. Every repertoire in the discovery cohort had been generated on one and the same sequencing platform. The study aimed to test whether cataloging public T cell receptors could reveal signatures of past pathogen exposure. A later genetic analysis took genome-wide SNP genotypes for about 55% of the 666 donors and used that subset as a discovery cohort. A handful of DR-DQ haplotypes were handled as single units for association and clustering because linkage in the cohort was strong. Among the 398 genotyped donors, 81% belonged to the genetic ancestry cluster associated with self-reported Caucasian donors. A later analysis re-analyzed previously published TCR beta repertoires from roughly 600 donors and added high-resolution HLA genotyping to study TCR occurrence patterns. Among around 400 genotyped donors of the cohort, an average of roughly 230,000 unique TCR beta nucleotide sequences was sequenced per donor, of which 15% to 20% were non-productive. To predict cytomegalovirus infection status, the study brought together high-throughput TCR immunosequencing, statistical association of individual TCRs with disease status, and machine learning. An early release covering over 500 HLA-typed donors comprised approximately 300 gigabases of sequencing data and tens of millions of unique TCR sequences. Donor age, sex, ethnicity and CMV serostatus were compiled alongside the repertoire data. HLA typing included class I and class II loci at four-digit resolution. Typing coverage differed by locus: A, B, C, DRB1 and DQB1 were typed in roughly 620-630 donors, DQA1 in roughly 500, DPA1 in 600 to 610, and DPB1 in just under 480. Rather than drawing on any new phenotypic data, the later analysis identified candidate immune exposures from TCR beta sequences and the way those sequences occurred across donors. A separate validation cohort of 100 to 150 different subjects was used in addition to the approximately 670-subject first cohort.

To prepare the library, the immunoSEQ multiplex PCR assay was applied. For the multiplex PCR, a mixture combining 60 forward primers for TCR Vbeta segments and 13 reverse primers for TCR Jbeta segments was used. A multiplex PCR assay on genomic DNA amplified the CDR3 region of rearranged TCR beta genes. The amplified TCR beta libraries were sequenced on the Illumina HiSeq System as 87-base-pair reads. From the authors' description of their analysis: In a later analysis, around 80 million unique TCR beta chains were counted across the roughly 670 repertoires, and around 11 million of these chains were shared by at least two donors. A nearest-neighbor algorithm error-corrected the raw reads and collapsed the reads into unique sequences, merging closely related sequences to remove PCR and sequencing errors. V, D and J gene segments were assigned by aligning CDR3 sequences to IMGT reference sequences. For a sequence to be retained, a match of at least six nucleotides was required to both a V gene segment and a J gene segment. A rearrangement was called productive if the CDR3 had no stop codons and remained in frame with V and J, and every other rearrangement was called non-productive. Following IMGT convention, CDR3 was defined as the stretch from the second conserved V-encoded cysteine up to the conserved J-encoded phenylalanine. The earlier analysis of 550 to 650 of the donors excluded any sequence lacking an unambiguous match to a single V gene segment. In an earlier analysis of approximately 610 of the donors, V segments were called functional above 56.7% productive rearrangements and were called segregating when the between-donor standard deviation exceeded 5%. A statistical classification framework was developed to diagnose cytomegalovirus status using the catalog of TCR beta chain sequences. A later analysis assigned V and J genes by comparing TCR nucleotide sequences with IMGT/GENE-DB human TR gene sequences. A later analysis assigned CDR3 sequences and most-parsimonious VDJ recombination scenarios with the TCRdist pipeline. In a later analysis, each TCR beta chain was defined by its CDR3 amino acid sequence together with its V-gene family, and reads without a unique V-gene family were excluded. A later analysis removed roughly 590 highly shared, low-generation-probability nucleotide sequences to deal with suspected cross-contamination and a sequencing artifact. In a later analysis, a clonal expansion index for each public chain was calculated from normalized within-repertoire ranks of inferred template counts. A later analysis computed generation probabilities with a VDJ recombination model fitted to out-of-frame rearrangements, and checked the results against IGoR. In a later analysis, TCR-TCR, TCR-HLA and TCR-CMV co-occurrence was scored with hypergeometric tests, and a repertoire-size bias correction was applied to TCR pairs. False discovery rates were estimated in a later analysis by permuting HLA or CMV assignments 20 times. In a later analysis, co-occurring TCRs were grouped with DBSCAN, and TCRdist sequence similarity was added when clustering was performed within HLA-allele-positive subsets. Repertoires with fewer than 30,000 or more than 120,000 public chains were left out of co-occurrence clustering, as were a few repertoires with anomalous nucleotide sharing. The source is immuneACCESS, and TCRdb retained only in-frame sequences with V and J called. Part of the clones is not carried over; for the studies checked, unresolved V genes explain less than half of this, and the remainder is unexplained. Clone size and V and J calls were adopted from that table, with D and trimming inferred from the DNA. For this sample, the table gives roughly 190,000 clones. Approximately 0.8% of the sample is taken by the ten largest.

CDR1 and CDR2 were assigned from the germline V gene as SGDLS and YYNGEE. The germline V and J ends show losses of 0 bases and 0 bases respectively, and no gene match explains 4 bases of the junction. Its CDR3 holds 18 amino acids, cysteine through phenylalanine. The DNA shown is the 54-base CDR3, in frame from base 1. General study outcomes and caveats: Correlated functional status among segregating V segments might be attributable to linkage disequilibrium, but an unknown experimental factor could not be ruled out. According to a later analysis, TCR association rates differed among HLA loci, with DRB1 alleles showing the most associated TCRs and HLA-C alleles showing the fewest. A further reported finding was that TCR beta sequences accurately predicted the HLA-A and HLA-B alleles for most subjects in the first cohort. The study listed 170 or so TCR beta chains as associated with cytomegalovirus. An association between a missense DCLRE1C variant and V-gene and J-gene trimming of TCR beta chains was found in a later genetic analysis and replicated in an independent cohort. Most CMV-associated TCR beta chains appeared to be HLA-restricted in a later analysis, and the HLA associations seemed to be driven largely by CMV exposure. Most TCR sequences were seen in very few donors, while some public TCRs were found in many individuals. A later analysis found that HLA-associated TCR beta chains were more clonally expanded and had lower generation probabilities than equally common non-associated chains. Specific HLA alleles were associated with about 17,000 TCR beta sequences at a false discovery rate of 0.05 in a later analysis. Cytomegalovirus status was reported to be diagnosed by the classifier with high specificity and sensitivity in both the original and validation cohorts. Assigning TCR associations to individual alleles was difficult when HLA alleles, especially DR and DQ, strongly co-occurred. A few of the identified cytomegalovirus-associated TCR beta chains were confirmed in vitro to be specific for cytomegalovirus antigens. Several of the top co-occurrence clusters appeared to be linked to parvovirus B19, influenza, CMV and Epstein-Barr virus, according to a later analysis. Presence/absence analyses assumed roughly uniform sequencing depth across donors, an assumption that may not hold. It was suggested by the authors that the approach could potentially be generalized to other disease states and immunological phenotypes. A cluster of highly shared sequence variants was judged likely to be a technical artifact of the sequencing pipeline. Because counts were too low, approximately 18 rarely observed V segments, including chromosome 9 orphons, were excluded from the earlier analysis of several hundred of the donors. For the cohort, immune exposure information was limited to CMV serostatus. A later genetic analysis reported fewer N-insertions in productive TCRs among donors in an Asian-associated ancestry cluster than the roughly 700-donor mean. In an earlier analysis of 587 of the donors, most TCR beta V segments appeared in productive rearrangements about 87% or about 30% of the time, broadly matching IMGT annotations. Because some donors lacked HLA typing at each locus, the association tests relied only on the typed subset. The cohort was sequenced for TCR beta chains only, and without alpha or paired-chain data the features that could be detected were limited. Some IMGT-functional V segments, including TRBV6-2 and TRBV6-3, could not be distinguished by the 87-base-pair reads and were therefore excluded.

In total, approximately 700 healthy bone marrow donors made up the cohort. Cohort members were all nominally healthy when sampled, although unrecorded immune exposures were likely present. The donor tested CMV seropositive, placing the donor among the 310 or so seropositive members of the cohort. Each donor provided a peripheral blood sample, and peripheral blood mononuclear cells were used for TCR beta sequencing. The Qiagen DNeasy Blood Extraction Kit was used to extract genomic DNA from the blood cell samples. With regard to this clone: Its target antigen remains unknown.

The rearrangement combines TRBV9 with TRBJ2-1; TRBD2 aligns with 12 central bases. Sequencing was carried out using PBMCs. The TCR sequence derives from a woman under 30 in good health and CMV-seropositive. The DNA sequence is TGTGCCAGCAGCGTAGCTAGCGGGGGGGTTTTCTCCTACAATGAGCAGTTCTTC. It is translated as CASSVASGGVFSYNEQFF.